This is a list of T cell receptor beta chains from one sample in a study of regulatory T cells in long-lasting Graves disease. TCRdb re-analysed the multiplex PCR reads in MiXCR, keeping a single row per CDR3 protein. This table has a few hundred thousand distinct CDR3 sequences, 23% appearing once. Sequencing used peripheral blood mononuclear cells (PBMCs), obtained when the disease was refractory, from a patient treated with antithyroid drugs. All receptors derive from a female donor with Graves disease. The CDR3 runs from the conserved cysteine through the conserved F or W. Fields, in order: J gene, V gene, clone size, D gene, CDR3 protein, CDR3 DNA. D genes are given only for firm matches. A row's size may be missing; if present it is once, few, many or a size class.

J: TRBJ2-7; V: TRBV6-1; size: -; D: TRBD1; CDR3: CASRSPGGAGQEQYF; DNA: TGTGCCAGCAGATCACCAGGGGGCGCAGGGCAAGAGCAGTACTTC
J: TRBJ2-7; V: TRBV2; size: many; D: TRBD1; CDR3: CASMRQGGLYEQYF; DNA: TGTGCCAGCATGAGACAGGGGGGTCTATACGAGCAGTACTTC
J: TRBJ2-7; V: TRBV19; size: -; D: -; CDR3: CAISRGGGYEQYF; DNA: TGTGCCATTTCTCGAGGAGGGGGCTACGAGCAGTACTTC
J: TRBJ2-7; V: TRBV6-2/TRBV6-3; size: -; D: -; CDR3: CASSWLQGVSYEQYF; DNA: TGTGCCAGCAGTTGGCTTCAGGGTGTTAGCTACGAGCAGTACTTC
J: TRBJ2-1; V: TRBV20-1; size: few; D: -; CDR3: CSARDSSSSYNEQFF; DNA: TGCAGTGCTAGAGATAGTTCGAGCTCCTACAATGAGCAGTTCTTC
J: TRBJ1-3; V: TRBV7-2; size: -; D: -; CDR3: CASSLGRNTIYF; DNA: TGTGCCAGCAGTTTAGGTCGAAACACCATATATTTT
J: TRBJ1-4; V: TRBV6-2/TRBV6-3; size: few; D: -; CDR3: CASSYSRDSNEKLFF; DNA: TGTGCCAGCAGTTACTCGAGGGACTCAAATGAAAAACTGTTTTTT
J: TRBJ2-5; V: TRBV7-9; size: few; D: -; CDR3: CASSPRRGGYQETQYF; DNA: TGTGCCAGCAGCCCGAGAAGGGGTGGGTACCAAGAGACCCAGTACTTC
J: TRBJ1-2; V: TRBV9; size: -; D: -; CDR3: CASSSGVTVAYGYTF; DNA: TGTGCCAGCAGCTCTGGGGTCACCGTAGCCTATGGCTACACCTTC
J: TRBJ2-7; V: TRBV30; size: -; D: TRBD1; CDR3: CAWSDPGVYGQAFYEQYF; DNA: TGTGCCTGGAGTGACCCTGGGGTGTATGGACAGGCCTTCTACGAGCAGTACTTC
J: TRBJ2-7; V: TRBV4-1; size: -; D: TRBD2; CDR3: CASSQLGLAGVPYEQYF; DNA: TGCGCCAGCAGCCAACTTGGACTAGCGGGAGTCCCCTACGAGCAGTACTTC
J: TRBJ2-1; V: TRBV15; size: -; D: TRBD1; CDR3: CATSREDRGGNEQFF; DNA: TGTGCCACCAGCAGAGAGGACAGGGGGGGCAATGAGCAGTTCTTC
J: TRBJ2-5; V: TRBV12-3/TRBV12-4; size: -; D: TRBD2; CDR3: CASSPERGFQETQYF; DNA: TGTGCCAGCAGTCCAGAGCGGGGCTTCCAAGAGACCCAGTACTTC
J: TRBJ1-1; V: TRBV25-1; size: -; D: TRBD1; CDR3: CASSDQGQMNTEAFF; DNA: TGTGCCAGCAGTGACCAGGGACAGATGAACACTGAAGCTTTCTTT
J: TRBJ1-2; V: TRBV29-1; size: few; D: TRBD1; CDR3: CSVEDRGLYGYTF; DNA: TGCAGCGTTGAGGACAGGGGGCTTTATGGCTACACCTTC
J: TRBJ1-4; V: TRBV20-1; size: -; D: TRBD1; CDR3: CSARHTGAPNEKLFF; DNA: TGCAGTGCTAGGCATACAGGGGCGCCTAATGAAAAACTGTTTTTT
J: TRBJ2-3; V: TRBV10-3; size: few; D: TRBD2; CDR3: CAMSVAGGGKDTQYF; DNA: TGTGCCATGTCTGTAGCGGGAGGGGGTAAAGATACGCAGTATTTT
J: TRBJ2-2; V: TRBV6-1; size: -; D: -; CDR3: CASNVRGDRELFF; DNA: TGTGCCAGCAATGTCAGGGGTGACCGGGAGCTGTTTTTT
J: TRBJ2-7; V: TRBV11-3; size: many; D: TRBD2; CDR3: CASSSSGRTAGDEQYF; DNA: TGTGCCAGCAGCTCTAGCGGGAGGACCGCCGGTGACGAGCAGTACTTC
J: TRBJ2-7; V: TRBV28; size: many; D: TRBD2; CDR3: CASTRTSGSTYEQYF; DNA: TGTGCCAGCACTAGGACTAGCGGGAGTACCTACGAGCAGTACTTC
J: TRBJ2-7; V: TRBV12-3/TRBV12-4; size: many; D: -; CDR3: CASSLDGGKNEQYF; DNA: TGTGCCAGCAGTTTGGATGGCGGTAAAAACGAGCAGTACTTC
J: TRBJ2-1; V: TRBV7-9; size: many; D: -; CDR3: CASSPRRASAYNEQFF; DNA: TGTGCCAGCAGCCCCCGGAGAGCGAGTGCATACAATGAGCAGTTCTTC
J: TRBJ1-1; V: TRBV19; size: -; D: -; CDR3: CASYRAGYTEAFF; DNA: TGTGCCAGCTATCGGGCAGGGTACACTGAAGCTTTCTTT
J: TRBJ1-4; V: TRBV19; size: few; D: -; CDR3: CASSLPELDEKLFF; DNA: TGTGCCAGTAGTCTTCCTGAGCTGGATGAAAAACTGTTTTTT
J: TRBJ2-7; V: TRBV20-1; size: -; D: -; CDR3: CSARDSYSRYEQYF; DNA: TGCAGTGCTAGAGATTCCTATTCTAGGTACGAGCAGTACTTC
J: TRBJ1-5; V: TRBV19; size: few; D: -; CDR3: CASKATVNQPQHF; DNA: TGTGCCAGTAAGGCGACGGTAAATCAGCCCCAGCATTTT
J: TRBJ1-1; V: TRBV6-1; size: many; D: -; CDR3: CASSVGGAGTEAFF; DNA: TGTGCCAGCAGTGTGGGGGGCGCTGGTACTGAAGCTTTCTTT
J: TRBJ2-1; V: TRBV5-1; size: -; D: TRBD2; CDR3: CASSIWTSDFYNEQFF; DNA: TGCGCCAGCAGCATTTGGACTAGCGACTTCTACAATGAGCAGTTCTTC
J: TRBJ1-1; V: TRBV28; size: many; D: TRBD1; CDR3: CASSDSGGTEAFF; DNA: TGTGCCAGCAGTGACTCAGGGGGCACTGAAGCTTTCTTT
J: TRBJ2-7; V: TRBV6-1; size: -; D: TRBD2; CDR3: CASSYRTWGGRPFDYEQYF; DNA: TGTGCCAGCAGTTACCGTACCTGGGGCGGGAGGCCTTTTGACTACGAGCAGTACTTC
J: TRBJ2-7; V: TRBV7-2; size: -; D: -; CDR3: CASSSGDERYF; DNA: TGTGCCAGCAGCTCGGGGGACGAGCGGTACTTC
J: TRBJ1-2; V: TRBV6-1; size: many; D: TRBD1; CDR3: CASRNAGGPNYGYTF; DNA: TGTGCCAGCAGGAACGCAGGGGGCCCCAACTATGGCTACACCTTC
J: TRBJ1-5; V: TRBV3-2; size: -; D: -; CDR3: CASSQHRVGSNQPQHF; DNA: TGTGCCAGCAGCCAACACAGGGTCGGCAGCAATCAGCCCCAGCATTTT
J: TRBJ1-2; V: TRBV7-3; size: -; D: -; CDR3: CASSLSEGTGYTF; DNA: TGTGCCAGCAGCTTATCCGAGGGGACAGGCTACACCTTC
J: TRBJ2-5; V: TRBV20-1; size: -; D: -; CDR3: CSARDVGETQYF; DNA: TGCAGTGCTAGAGATGTTGGGGAGACCCAGTACTTC
J: TRBJ1-1; V: TRBV19; size: many; D: -; CDR3: CASSMGMNTEAFF; DNA: TGTGCCAGTAGTATGGGGATGAACACTGAAGCTTTCTTT
J: TRBJ1-2; V: TRBV28; size: many; D: -; CDR3: CASTKQGDGYTF; DNA: TGTGCCAGCACCAAGCAGGGTGATGGCTACACCTTC